A selection of T cell receptor beta chains follows, all from one sample in a study of identical twins. TCRdb re-analysed the 5' RACE reads in MiXCR, keeping a single row per CDR3 protein. The data hold 1.5 million to 2 million distinct CDR3 sequences, with about 32% observed a single time. Sequenced: cord blood. The receptor set was obtained from a newborn girl in good health. CDR3s leave out the opening cysteine and the closing phenylalanine or tryptophan. Rows give clone size only sometimes, using once, few, many, or a class for an expanded clone.

clone size: .; V gene: TRBV24-1; CDR3 protein: ATSQSGYGYT
clone size: .; V gene: TRBV2; CDR3 protein: ASSAESGNTIY
clone size: few; V gene: TRBV20-1; CDR3 protein: SASDIRPGYGYT
clone size: .; V gene: TRBV4-2; CDR3 protein: ASSQGRGVGGARTEAF
clone size: few; V gene: TRBV2; CDR3 protein: ASSGSGTLKMGNQPQH
clone size: once; V gene: TRBV9; CDR3 protein: ASSVGPPGGRRTDTQY
clone size: .; V gene: TRBV4-1; CDR3 protein: ASSQRHFGNIQY
clone size: once; V gene: TRBV5-1; CDR3 protein: ASSSGRGVTEAF
clone size: .; V gene: TRBV20-1; CDR3 protein: SARMAGVETQY
clone size: few; V gene: TRBV6-6; CDR3 protein: ASINDGQTYTGELF
clone size: .; V gene: TRBV29-1; CDR3 protein: SVGTSGRWKNTQY
clone size: .; V gene: TRBV11-2; CDR3 protein: ASSSLRDRGAYEQF
clone size: .; V gene: TRBV10-3; CDR3 protein: AISEPGQGRTGELF
clone size: .; V gene: TRBV10-3; CDR3 protein: AISSDGKDTEAF
clone size: few; V gene: TRBV24-1; CDR3 protein: ASSTRMNTEAF
clone size: few; V gene: TRBV3-1; CDR3 protein: ASSQPGLEETQY
clone size: few; V gene: TRBV10-1; CDR3 protein: ASRQGMNQPQH
clone size: .; V gene: TRBV2; CDR3 protein: ANCRDRARETQY
clone size: few; V gene: TRBV20-1; CDR3 protein: SARGLAGGPSTDTQY
clone size: .; V gene: TRBV10-3; CDR3 protein: AISGSGLKSSYEQY
clone size: .; V gene: TRBV20-1; CDR3 protein: SAAPTSLADTQY
clone size: .; V gene: TRBV11-2; CDR3 protein: ASSWDGVNTEAF
clone size: .; V gene: TRBV9; CDR3 protein: ASSMSERINSGRGYNEQF
clone size: .; V gene: TRBV18; CDR3 protein: ASSPQLAGAYNEQF
clone size: once; V gene: TRBV5-1; CDR3 protein: ATSRGTPNEKLF
clone size: few; V gene: TRBV5-4; CDR3 protein: ASSRSGPSYEQY
clone size: .; V gene: TRBV4-2; CDR3 protein: ASSQDRGLGTGELF
clone size: .; V gene: TRBV5-1; CDR3 protein: ASGLGRSYNEQF
clone size: few; V gene: TRBV2; CDR3 protein: ASSVSVRYT
clone size: .; V gene: TRBV5-5; CDR3 protein: ASSSSTGYYGYT
clone size: .; V gene: TRBV6-1; CDR3 protein: ASNGPDSHQRAKNIQY
clone size: .; V gene: TRBV3-1; CDR3 protein: ASSQVGISTEAF
clone size: few; V gene: TRBV4-2; CDR3 protein: ASSQGGTSIEQY
clone size: few; V gene: TRBV24-1; CDR3 protein: ATSDPPGRNTDTQY
clone size: few; V gene: TRBV12-3/TRBV12-4; CDR3 protein: ASSGPGNIQY
clone size: .; V gene: TRBV7-2; CDR3 protein: ASSSPGSSYWGTDTQY
clone size: .; V gene: TRBV20-1; CDR3 protein: SATRQGNNEQF
clone size: few; V gene: TRBV20-1; CDR3 protein: SGFRDSFTDTQY
clone size: few; V gene: TRBV13; CDR3 protein: ASKWTGRPKNYGYT
clone size: .; V gene: TRBV20-1; CDR3 protein: SARSRGNRYT
clone size: .; V gene: TRBV7-2; CDR3 protein: ASSPTGGISGELF
clone size: few; V gene: TRBV6-5; CDR3 protein: ASSYFGSQETQY
clone size: few; V gene: TRBV20-1; CDR3 protein: SAPTGTYEQY
clone size: .; V gene: TRBV29-1; CDR3 protein: SVEGLHNRDVDTDTQY
clone size: .; V gene: TRBV29-1; CDR3 protein: SVEQGFPSGTNVLT
clone size: .; V gene: TRBV5-6; CDR3 protein: ASSLVGLAGVYEQY
clone size: .; V gene: TRBV5-1; CDR3 protein: ASSFDCGYQETQY
clone size: few; V gene: TRBV5-1; CDR3 protein: ASSLSRGQGSPLH
clone size: .; V gene: TRBV21-1; CDR3 protein: ASSPWDRGRSNYGYT
clone size: few; V gene: TRBV7-8; CDR3 protein: ASSPTLGRGAYEQY